The 21 T cell receptor beta chains below were found in one sample sequenced in a study of PD-L1 blockade in urothelial cancer. Generated by immunoSEQ multiplex PCR, the TCRdb table keeps only in-frame clones and is missing some. The table includes approximately 94,000 clones, around nine tenths detected once. Described time point: pretreatment peripheral blood. This sample comprised PBMCs, obtained around atezolizumab (anti-PD-L1) treatment. The source of these receptors is a man between 60 and 75 years old with urothelial cancer.

This sequence joins TRBV7-8 and TRBJ1-5, with D unclear. The V gene's germline CDR1 is SGHVS and CDR2 FQNEAQ. This CDR3 region has 17 residues. V was shortened by 5 bases and J by 0 bases, with 17 bases between the two germline ends. The CDR3 is CASSVFATGYSNQPQHF. CDR3 nucleotide sequence: TGTGCCAGCAGCGTCTTCGCCACGGGGTATAGCAATCAGCCCCAGCATTTT.

The chain recombines TRBV9 with TRBJ1-2; D uncertain. Trimming pared 4 bases from V and 2 bases from J, leaving 3 bases between. The germline CDR1 and CDR2 sequences are SGDLS and YYNGEE. This CDR3 contains 11 residues. The CDR3 protein is CASSQNYGYTF. CDR3 nucleotides: TGTGCCAGCAGCCAGAACTATGGCTACACCTTC.

V is TRBV28 and J is TRBJ1-5, with 7 bases identical to TRBD1. The J segment lost 3 bases and the V segment lost 3 bases, leaving 5 bases of the junction unmatched. CDR1 and CDR2 (germline): MDHEN, SYDVKM. The CDR3 has 15 amino acids. The CDR3: CASSLGTETNQPQHF. The CDR3 region has the DNA TGTGCCAGCAGTTTGGGGACAGAAACCAATCAGCCCCAGCATTTT.

The chain has TRBV7-3 and TRBJ2-7, with D possibly matching TRBD1 (6 bases). Germline CDR1 and CDR2: SGHTA and FQGTGA. Deletions cut 6 bases from V and 4 bases from J, with 19 bases between. The CDR3 is made up of 15 amino acids. DNA of the CDR3: TGTGCCAGCAGAGGTACAGGGTCCGGAATTTACGAGCAGTACTTC. As protein: CASRGTGSGIYEQYF.

CDR3 residues: CASSEMGQGLYSNQPQHF. The CDR3, as DNA: TGTGCCAGCAGTGAAATGGGACAGGGCCTCTATAGCAATCAGCCCCAGCATTTT. V is TRBV6-1 and J is TRBJ1-5; 9 bases agree with TRBD1. Germline lookup yields CDR1 MNHNS and CDR2 SASEGT. V lost 2 bases to trimming and J lost 0 bases; unmatched junction nucleotides: 8. The CDR3 has 18 amino acids.

The chain recombines TRBV19 with TRBJ2-3; D is unclear. The V gene lost 9 bases and the J gene lost 6 bases, with 16 bases spanning the gap. The CDR3 length is 13 residues. Germline values: CDR1 LNHDA, CDR2 SQIVND (reference sequence). The CDR3 sequence: CASHRIPPDTQYF. The CDR3 nucleotides are TGTGCCAGCCACAGAATACCCCCCGATACGCAGTATTTT.

The V call is TRBV18, the J call TRBJ2-1; 10 bases agree with TRBD2. This CDR3 spans 16 amino acids. J gave up 6 bases and V 1 base, and 6 bases lay outside the gene matches. CDR1 is KGHSH and CDR2 is LQKENI in the germline V gene. CDR3 in amino acids: CASSPQKAGGGNEQFF. The CDR3 bases are TGTGCCAGCTCACCACAAAAAGCGGGAGGGGGCAATGAGCAGTTCTTC. Drawing the rest from reference TRBV18 and TRBJ2-1, the complete variable domain is NAGVMQNPRHLVRRRGQEARLRCSPMKGHSHVYWYRQLPEEGLKFMVYLQKENIIDESGMPKERFSAEFPKEGPSILRIQQVVRGDSAAYFCASSPQKAGGGNEQFFGPGTRLTVL.

The chain carries TRBV28 and TRBJ1-2, with D possibly being TRBD1 (6 bases). CDR1 is MDHEN, CDR2 SYDVKM, per germline. The CDR3 extends over 14 amino acids. Between the trimmed V and J ends, which lost 5 bases and 4 bases, there was a span of 14 bases. CDR3 bases: TGTGCCAGCAGTCCAGGACAGAGATCCTATGGCTACACCTTC. Translated, it gives CASSPGQRSYGYTF.

The gene calls are TRBV2 and TRBJ1-5; 7 positions agree with TRBD1. CDR3 length: 15 amino acids. CDR1 and CDR2 (germline): SNHLY, FYNNEI. V gave up 6 bases and J gave up 4 bases; unmatched junction bases: 9. CDR3 in amino acids: CASSDYGTVNQPQHF. CDR3 DNA: TGTGCCAGCAGCGACTACGGGACAGTTAATCAGCCCCAGCATTTT.

The chain has TRBV6-6 and TRBJ2-7; a weak D match, TRBD2 (6 bases). V lost 8 bases and J lost 3, with 17 bases in between. Germline values: CDR1 MNHNY, CDR2 SVGAGI (reference sequence). The CDR3 runs 14 residues. CDR3 in amino acids: CASRRDASFYEQYF. The CDR3 nucleotides are TGTGCCAGCCGGAGGGACGCCTCCTTCTACGAGCAGTACTTC.

The chain has TRBV18 and TRBJ2-1; 10 bases match TRBD2. There are 15 residues in the CDR3. Trimming at V came to 3 bases and at J to 4 bases, leaving 3 bases not matched to a gene. CDR1 and CDR2 from the germline V gene are KGHSH and LQKENI. The CDR3 bases are TGTGCCAGCTCACCTCAGCGGGAGGGATACAATGAGCAGTTCTTC. Its translation is CASSPQREGYNEQFF.

V usage is TRBV2 and J usage is TRBJ2-5; 8 bases align to TRBD2. The CDR3 contains 14 residues. The V and J ends lost 6 bases and 3 bases, in that order; junction bases with no gene match: 6. Per germline, CDR1 SNHLY and CDR2 FYNNEI. For the CDR3, the DNA is TGTGCCAGCAGGAAGGTAGCGGGGAAAGAGACCCAGTACTTC. It encodes CASRKVAGKETQYF.

J is TRBJ2-1 and V is TRBV27; 11 bases are shared with TRBD2. CDR3 length: 19 amino acids. The V and J ends lost 7 bases and 1 base, in that order; junction bases with no gene match: 15. Germline-derived CDR1 and CDR2 are MNHEY and SMNVEV (reference sequence). Here the CDR3 reads CASTPRLRLAGISYNEQFF. CDR3 nucleotides: TGTGCCAGCACCCCCCGGTTGAGACTAGCGGGGATTTCCTACAATGAGCAGTTCTTC.

The chain is built from TRBV28 and TRBJ2-1; D is possibly TRBD2 (6 bases). Germline values: CDR1 MDHEN, CDR2 SYDVKM. The CDR3 is 15 amino acids. Trimming left V 5 bases short and J 7 bases short, with 18 bases between. The CDR3 protein is CASSPLGGGNNEQFF. The DNA of the CDR3 is TGTGCCAGCAGTCCCCTGGGAGGAGGCAATAATGAGCAGTTCTTC.

The chain uses TRBV6-5 and TRBJ1-6; D may be TRBD1 (6 bases). Looked up from germline, CDR1 is MNHEY and CDR2 is SVGAGI. The V end lost 10 bases, the J end lost 15 bases, and 25 bases lay between the germline ends. CDR3 length: 14 amino acids. Here the CDR3 DNA reads TGTGCCACCTACCCGGGACACGGGTCCTTTTACCTCCACTTT. Translation gives CATYPGHGSFYLHF.

V usage is TRBV7-2 and J usage is TRBJ2-2; TRBD2 is a possible D gene (6 bases). Per germline, CDR1 SGHTA and CDR2 FQGNSA. V lost 5 bases to trimming and J lost 4 bases, with 14 bases between them. The CDR3 extends over 15 amino acids. Written as DNA, the CDR3 is TGTGCCAGCAGCCCGAGGTCTAGCGTCACCGGGGAGCTGTTTTTT. It yields the protein CASSPRSSVTGELFF.

The chain employs TRBV4-3 and TRBJ2-3; D may be TRBD1 (5 bases). The CDR3 consists of 14 residues. The V gene's germline CDR1 is LGHNA and CDR2 YSLEER. Trimming stripped 3 bases from V and 9 bases from J, with 16 bases between. The DNA of the CDR3 is TGCGCCAGCAGCCAGACCATAGACAGTTCCACGCAGTATTTT. As protein: CASSQTIDSSTQYF.

J is TRBJ2-2 and V is TRBV7-2, with 8 positions matching TRBD1. The J segment lost 6 bases and the V segment lost 5 bases, leaving 20 bases of the junction unmatched. Germline CDR1 reads SGHTA; CDR2 reads FQGNSA. The CDR3 spans 19 residues. The CDR3 sequence is CASSPRPGTGVSRAGELFF. For the CDR3, the DNA is TGTGCCAGCAGCCCAAGACCCGGGACAGGAGTTTCGCGCGCCGGGGAGCTGTTTTTT.

The chain couples TRBV11-3 to TRBJ2-1, with 8 bases that match TRBD2. Germline trimming cut 7 bases from V and 4 bases from J; bases unmatched to any gene: 24. CDR3 length: 20 amino acids. CDR1 SGHNT and CDR2 YENEEA come from the germline V gene. CDR3 nucleotides: TGTGCCAGCACCGCTCACAGGGACCCTACTGGACTAGCCCATTACAATGAGCAGTTCTTC. Translation gives CASTAHRDPTGLAHYNEQFF.

On this clone itself: One junction end does not reproduce the germline sequence, and a read error may be involved. The chain is built from TRBV28 and TRBJ1-5; 9 bases are a match to TRBD1. Germline-derived CDR1 and CDR2 are MDHEN and SYDVKM. The CDR3 spans 12 residues. Here the CDR3 reads CASSQTGTGTNF. In DNA, the CDR3 is TGTGCCAGCAGCCAGACCGGGACAGGGACGAATTTT.

V and J are TRBV5-4 and TRBJ2-7; possible D gene TRBD1, 6 bases. This CDR3 spans 13 amino acids. Per the germline V gene, CDR1 is SGHNT and CDR2 is YYREEE (reference sequence). Trimming removed 2 bases at V and 2 bases at J, with 8 bases between. CDR3 bases: TGTGCCAGCAGCTTACAGGGTACCTACGAGCAGTACTTC. It translates to CASSLQGTYEQYF.